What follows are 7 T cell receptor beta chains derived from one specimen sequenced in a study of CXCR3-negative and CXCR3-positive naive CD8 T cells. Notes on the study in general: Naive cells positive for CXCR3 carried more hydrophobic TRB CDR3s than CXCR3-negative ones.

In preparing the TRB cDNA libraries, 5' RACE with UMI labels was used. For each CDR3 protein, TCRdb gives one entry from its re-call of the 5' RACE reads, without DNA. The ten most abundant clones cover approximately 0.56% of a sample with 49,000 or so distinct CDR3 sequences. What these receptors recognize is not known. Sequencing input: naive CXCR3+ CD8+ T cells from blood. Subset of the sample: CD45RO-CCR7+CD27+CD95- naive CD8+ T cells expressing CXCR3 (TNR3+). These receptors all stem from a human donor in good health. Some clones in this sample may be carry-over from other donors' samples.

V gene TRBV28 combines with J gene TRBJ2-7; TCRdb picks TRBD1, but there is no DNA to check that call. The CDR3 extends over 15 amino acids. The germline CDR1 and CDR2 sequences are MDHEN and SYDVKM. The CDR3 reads CASSSRQSHSDEQYF.

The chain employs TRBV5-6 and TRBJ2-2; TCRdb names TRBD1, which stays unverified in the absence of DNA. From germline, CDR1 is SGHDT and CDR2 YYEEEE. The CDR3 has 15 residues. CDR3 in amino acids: CASSLGQGLTGELFF.

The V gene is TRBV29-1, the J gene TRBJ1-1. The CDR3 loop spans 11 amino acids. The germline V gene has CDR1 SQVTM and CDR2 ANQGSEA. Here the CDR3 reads CSVDLITEAFF.

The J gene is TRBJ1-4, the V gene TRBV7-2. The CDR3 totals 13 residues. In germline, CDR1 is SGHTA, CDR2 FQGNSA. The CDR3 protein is CASRWQANEKLFF.

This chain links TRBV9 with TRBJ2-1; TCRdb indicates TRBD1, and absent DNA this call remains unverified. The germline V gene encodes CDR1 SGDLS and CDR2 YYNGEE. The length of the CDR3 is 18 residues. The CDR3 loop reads CASSDPGQGPRSYNEQFF.

CDR3 sequence: CSEERLAGDREQFF. The rearrangement links TRBV20-1 to TRBJ2-1; TCRdb returns TRBD2, unconfirmable since there is no DNA. The CDR3 spans 14 residues. The V gene's germline CDR1 is DFQATT and CDR2 SNEGSKA (reference sequence).

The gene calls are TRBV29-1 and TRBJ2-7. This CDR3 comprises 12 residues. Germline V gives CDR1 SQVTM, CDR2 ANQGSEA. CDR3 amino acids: CSVLRDSYEQYF.